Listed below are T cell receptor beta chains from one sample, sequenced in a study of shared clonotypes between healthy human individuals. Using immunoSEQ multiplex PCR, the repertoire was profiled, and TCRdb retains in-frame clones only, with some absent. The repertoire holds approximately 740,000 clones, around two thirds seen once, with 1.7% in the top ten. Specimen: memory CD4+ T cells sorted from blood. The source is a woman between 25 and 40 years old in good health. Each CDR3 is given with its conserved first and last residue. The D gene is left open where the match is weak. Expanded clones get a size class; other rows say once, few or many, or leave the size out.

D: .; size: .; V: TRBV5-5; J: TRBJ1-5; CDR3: CASSGVGGNQPQHF; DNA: TGTGCCAGCAGCGGGGTGGGAGGCAATCAGCCCCAGCATTTT
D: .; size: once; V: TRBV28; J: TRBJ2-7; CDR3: CASSLRGYYEQYF; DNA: TGTGCCAGCAGTTTAAGGGGGTACTACGAGCAGTACTTC
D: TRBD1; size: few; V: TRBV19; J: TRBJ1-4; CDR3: CASTGGPGYEKLFF; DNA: TGTGCCAGTACAGGGGGGCCCGGCTACGAAAAACTGTTTTTT
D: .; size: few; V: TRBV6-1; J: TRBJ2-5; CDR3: CASRSGVKETQYF; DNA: TGTGCCAGCCGGAGTGGGGTAAAGGAGACCCAGTACTTC
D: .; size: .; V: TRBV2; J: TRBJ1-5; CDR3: CASSERIRQPQHF; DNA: TGTGCCAGCAGTGAAAGGATAAGGCAGCCCCAGCATTTT
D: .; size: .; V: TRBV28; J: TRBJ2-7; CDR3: CASSFPYAYEQYF; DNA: TGTGCCAGCAGTTTCCCCTACGCCTACGAGCAGTACTTC
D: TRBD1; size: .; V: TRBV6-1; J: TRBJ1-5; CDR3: CASSSGGMGNQPQHF; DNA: TGTGCCAGCAGTTCAGGGGGCATGGGCAATCAGCCCCAGCATTTT
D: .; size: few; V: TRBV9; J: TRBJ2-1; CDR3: CASSLMDGEQFF; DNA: TGTGCCAGCAGCCTGATGGACGGTGAGCAGTTCTTC
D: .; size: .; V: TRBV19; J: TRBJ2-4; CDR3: CASSIVEGPSGKNIQYF; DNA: TGTGCCAGTAGTATAGTGGAGGGGCCCAGTGGCAAAAACATTCAGTACTTC
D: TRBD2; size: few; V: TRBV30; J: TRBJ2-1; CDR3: CAWSVFSGRGQEQFF; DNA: TGTGCCTGGAGTGTATTTAGCGGGAGGGGGCAGGAGCAGTTCTTC
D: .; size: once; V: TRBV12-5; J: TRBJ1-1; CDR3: CASGRTGMNTEAFF; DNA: TGTGCTAGTGGACGCACCGGGATGAACACTGAAGCTTTCTTT
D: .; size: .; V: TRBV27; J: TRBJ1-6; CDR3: CASRGGHSPLHF; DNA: TGTGCCAGCAGAGGGGGGCACTCACCCCTCCACTTT
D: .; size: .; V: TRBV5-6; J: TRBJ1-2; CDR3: CASSLGPDGYTF; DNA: TGTGCCAGCAGCTTGGGGCCGGATGGCTACACCTTC
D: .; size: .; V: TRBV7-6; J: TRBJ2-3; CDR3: CASSLESNPITDTQYF; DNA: TGTGCCAGCAGCTTAGAGTCCAACCCTATCACAGATACGCAGTATTTT
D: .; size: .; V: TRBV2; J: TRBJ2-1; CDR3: CASSVVEGSGEQFF; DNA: TGTGCCAGCAGTGTGGTTGAGGGTTCGGGTGAGCAGTTCTTC
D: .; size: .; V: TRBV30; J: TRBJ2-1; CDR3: CAWLHPGTLTSSYNEQFF; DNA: TGTGCCTGGCTCCATCCCGGGACCTTAACCAGCTCCTACAATGAGCAGTTCTTC
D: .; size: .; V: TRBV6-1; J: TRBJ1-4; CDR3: CASRRTSATNEKLFF; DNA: TGTGCCAGCAGAAGGACGTCTGCAACTAATGAAAAACTGTTTTTT
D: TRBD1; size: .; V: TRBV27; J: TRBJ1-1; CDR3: CASSLGQGMNTEAFF; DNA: TGTGCCAGCAGTTTAGGACAGGGGATGAACACTGAAGCTTTCTTT
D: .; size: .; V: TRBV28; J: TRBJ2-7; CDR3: CASSWDTGYEQCF; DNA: TGTGCCAGCAGTTGGGACACGGGATACGAGCAGTGCTTC
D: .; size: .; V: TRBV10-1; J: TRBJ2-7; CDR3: CASSADLGRSEQYF; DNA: TGCGCCAGCAGTGCCGACCTCGGACGTAGCGAGCAGTACTTC
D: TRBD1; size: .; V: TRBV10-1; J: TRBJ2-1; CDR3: CASSPGQGFNEQFF; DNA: TGCGCCAGCAGTCCGGGACAGGGGTTCAATGAGCAGTTCTTC
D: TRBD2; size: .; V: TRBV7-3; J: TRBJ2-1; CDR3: CASASGTRSYNEQFF; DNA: TGTGCCTCCGCGAGCGGGACTAGGTCCTACAATGAGCAGTTCTTC
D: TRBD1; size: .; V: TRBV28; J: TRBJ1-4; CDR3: CASSFLSGQGFGSTNEKLFF; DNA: TGTGCCAGCAGTTTTCTTTCGGGACAGGGATTTGGGTCAACTAATGAAAAACTGTTTTTT
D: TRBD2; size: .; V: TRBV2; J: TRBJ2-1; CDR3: CASSHLAGGPSYEQFF; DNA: TGTGCCAGCAGTCACCTAGCGGGAGGGCCTTCATATGAGCAGTTCTTC
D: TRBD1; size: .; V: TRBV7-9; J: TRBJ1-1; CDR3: CASSLVRTGNTEAFF; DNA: TGTGCCAGCAGCTTAGTCCGGACAGGGAACACTGAAGCTTTCTTT
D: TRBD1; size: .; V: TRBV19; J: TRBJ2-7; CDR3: CASSMETGGTYEQYF; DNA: TGTGCCAGTAGTATGGAGACAGGGGGGACCTACGAGCAGTACTTC
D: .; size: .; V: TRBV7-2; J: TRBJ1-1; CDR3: CASSLVLGLTEAFF; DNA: TGTGCCAGCAGCTTAGTACTGGGGCTGACTGAAGCTTTCTTT
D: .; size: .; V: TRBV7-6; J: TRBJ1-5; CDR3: CASSPGQGGQPQHF; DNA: TGTGCCAGCAGCCCCGGGCAGGGAGGCCAGCCCCAGCATTTT
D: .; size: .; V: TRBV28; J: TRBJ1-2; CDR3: CASNPGGSRVGGYTF; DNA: TGTGCCAGCAACCCGGGGGGAAGCAGGGTGGGCGGCTACACCTTC
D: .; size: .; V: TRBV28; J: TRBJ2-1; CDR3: CASRLGAGTMDYNEQFF; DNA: TGTGCCAGCAGGTTAGGAGCCGGGACCATGGACTACAATGAGCAGTTCTTC
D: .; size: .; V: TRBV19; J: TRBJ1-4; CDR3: CASSIGDGTTNEKLFF; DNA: TGTGCCAGTAGTATAGGGGACGGAACAACTAATGAAAAACTGTTTTTT
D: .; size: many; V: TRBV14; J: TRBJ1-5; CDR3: CASSRAPRSQHF; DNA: TGTGCCAGCAGCCGAGCCCCCAGGTCCCAGCATTTT